Given below is one T cell receptor (beta chain) in context. Its specificity is not known. This sample was taken from a study of graft-versus-host responses after intestinal transplantation. Study summary: All of the recipients had induction that used anti-thymocyte globulin, then tacrolimus and steroids for 2 to 3 years.

The table came from immunoSEQ multiplex PCR; TCRdb's copy has only in-frame clones and leaves some out. The sample includes around 45,000 clones, roughly 91% of them seen just once. Germline V lookup: CDR1 SQVTM, CDR2 ANQGSEA. This CDR3 region has 13 residues. Trimming cost V 5 bases and J 4 bases; bases outside gene matches: 5. The rearrangement links TRBV29-1 to TRBJ1-2; the match to TRBD1 covers 9 bases. This TCR came from a human donor who was the organ donor for an intestinal transplant. The specimen comprised unstimulated CD4+ T cells sorted from spleen or lymph node cells, sampled before transplant. CDR3 protein: CSVRDRDSYGYTF. CDR3 sequence (DNA): TGCAGCGTTCGGGACAGGGACAGCTATGGCTACACCTTC.